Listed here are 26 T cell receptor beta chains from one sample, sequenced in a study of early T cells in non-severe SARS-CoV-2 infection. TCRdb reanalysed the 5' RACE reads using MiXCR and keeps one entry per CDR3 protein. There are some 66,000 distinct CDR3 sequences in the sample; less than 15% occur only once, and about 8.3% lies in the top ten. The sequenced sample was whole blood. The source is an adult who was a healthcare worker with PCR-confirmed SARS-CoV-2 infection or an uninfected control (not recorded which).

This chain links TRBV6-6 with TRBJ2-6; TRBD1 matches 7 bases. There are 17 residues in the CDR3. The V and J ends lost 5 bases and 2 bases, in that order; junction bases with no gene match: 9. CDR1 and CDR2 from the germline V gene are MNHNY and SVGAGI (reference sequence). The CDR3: CASSRGTVVTGANVLTF. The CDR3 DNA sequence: TGTGCCAGCAGTAGAGGGACAGTTGTGACTGGGGCCAACGTCCTGACTTTC.

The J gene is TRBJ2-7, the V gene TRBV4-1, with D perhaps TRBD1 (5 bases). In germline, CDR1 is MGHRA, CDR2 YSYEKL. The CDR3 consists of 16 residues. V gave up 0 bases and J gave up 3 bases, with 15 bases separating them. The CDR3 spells CASSQERTPAGYEQYF. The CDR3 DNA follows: TGCGCCAGCAGCCAAGAACGGACACCCGCCGGCTACGAGCAGTACTTC.

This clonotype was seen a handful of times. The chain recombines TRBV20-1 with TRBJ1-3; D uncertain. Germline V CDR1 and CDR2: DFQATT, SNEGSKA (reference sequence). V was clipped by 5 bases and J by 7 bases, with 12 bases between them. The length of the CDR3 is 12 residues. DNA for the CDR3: TGCAGTGCTGGGCTCTCCGGGAACACCATATATTTT. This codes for CSAGLSGNTIYF.

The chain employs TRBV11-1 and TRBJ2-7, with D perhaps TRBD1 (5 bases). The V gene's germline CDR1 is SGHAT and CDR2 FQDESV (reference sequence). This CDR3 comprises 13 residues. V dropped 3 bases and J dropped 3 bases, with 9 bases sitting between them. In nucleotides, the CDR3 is TGTGCCAGCAGCTTCGAGACAGACTACGAGCAGTACTTC. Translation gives CASSFETDYEQYF.

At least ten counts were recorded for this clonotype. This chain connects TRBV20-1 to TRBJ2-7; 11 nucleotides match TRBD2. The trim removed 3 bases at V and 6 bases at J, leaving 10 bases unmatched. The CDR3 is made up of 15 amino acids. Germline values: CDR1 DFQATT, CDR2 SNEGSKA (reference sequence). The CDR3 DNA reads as TGCAGTGCTAGTGTCATAGCGGGAGGGCCGATCGAGCAGTACTTC. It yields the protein CSASVIAGGPIEQYF.

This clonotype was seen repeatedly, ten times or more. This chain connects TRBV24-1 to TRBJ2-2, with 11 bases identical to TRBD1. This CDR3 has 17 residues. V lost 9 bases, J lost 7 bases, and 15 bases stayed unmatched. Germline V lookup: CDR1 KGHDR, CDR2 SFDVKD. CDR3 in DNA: TGTGCCACCGCTCCTCCCGGGACAGGGGGAGGGAGCGGGGAGCTGTTTTTT. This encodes CATAPPGTGGGSGELFF.

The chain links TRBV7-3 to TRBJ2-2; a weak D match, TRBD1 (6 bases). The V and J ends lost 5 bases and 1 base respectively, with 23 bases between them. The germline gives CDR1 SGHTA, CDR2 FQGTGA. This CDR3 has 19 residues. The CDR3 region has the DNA TGTGCCAGCAGCCCTCTCCGAGGACAGTCAAGGAAGAACACCGGGGAGCTGTTTTTT. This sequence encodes CASSPLRGQSRKNTGELFF.

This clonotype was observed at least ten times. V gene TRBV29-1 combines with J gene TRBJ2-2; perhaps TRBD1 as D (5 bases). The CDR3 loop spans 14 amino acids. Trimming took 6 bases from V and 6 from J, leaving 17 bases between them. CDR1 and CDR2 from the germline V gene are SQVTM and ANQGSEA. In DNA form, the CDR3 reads TGCAGCGTCGAACACCTTACCAGGGCCGGGGAGCTGTTTTTT. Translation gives CSVEHLTRAGELFF.

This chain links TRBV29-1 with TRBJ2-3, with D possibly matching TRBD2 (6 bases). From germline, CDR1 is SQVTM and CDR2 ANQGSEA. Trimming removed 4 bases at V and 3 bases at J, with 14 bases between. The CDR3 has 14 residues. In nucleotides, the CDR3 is TGCAGCGTTGCCCGGGGGAGCGAGACAGATACGCAGTATTTT. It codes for CSVARGSETDTQYF.

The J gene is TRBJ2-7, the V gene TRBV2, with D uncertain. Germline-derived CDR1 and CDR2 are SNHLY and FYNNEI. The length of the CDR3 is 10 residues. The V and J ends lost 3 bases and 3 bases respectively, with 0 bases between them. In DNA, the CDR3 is TGTGCCAGCAGTGACTACGAGCAGTACTTC. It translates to CASSDYEQYF.

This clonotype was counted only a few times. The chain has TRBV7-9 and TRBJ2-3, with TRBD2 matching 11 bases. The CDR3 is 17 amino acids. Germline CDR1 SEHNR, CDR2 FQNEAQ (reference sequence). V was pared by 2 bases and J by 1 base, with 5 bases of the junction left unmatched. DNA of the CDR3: TGTGCCAGCAGCTTAAGCCGACTAGCGGGGCGCACAGATACGCAGTATTTT. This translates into CASSLSRLAGRTDTQYF. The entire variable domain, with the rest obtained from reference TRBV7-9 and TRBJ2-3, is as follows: DTGVSQNPRHKITKRGQNVTFRCDPISEHNRLYWYRQTLGQGPEFLTYFQNEAQLEKSRLLSDRFSAERPKGSFSTLEIQRTEQGDSAMYLCASSLSRLAGRTDTQYFGPGTRLTVL.

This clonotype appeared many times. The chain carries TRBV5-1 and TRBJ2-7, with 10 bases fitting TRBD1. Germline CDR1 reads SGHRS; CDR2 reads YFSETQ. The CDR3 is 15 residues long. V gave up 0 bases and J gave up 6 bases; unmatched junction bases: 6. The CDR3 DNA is TGCGCCAGCAGCTTGGGACCGGGACAGGGGCGCGAGCAGTACTTC. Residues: CASSLGPGQGREQYF.

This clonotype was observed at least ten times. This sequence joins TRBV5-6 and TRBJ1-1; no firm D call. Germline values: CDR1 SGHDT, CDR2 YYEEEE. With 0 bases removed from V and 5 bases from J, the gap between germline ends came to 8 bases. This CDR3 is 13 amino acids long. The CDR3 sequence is CASSLGRGTEAFF. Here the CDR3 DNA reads TGTGCCAGCAGCTTGGGACGGGGAACTGAAGCTTTCTTT.

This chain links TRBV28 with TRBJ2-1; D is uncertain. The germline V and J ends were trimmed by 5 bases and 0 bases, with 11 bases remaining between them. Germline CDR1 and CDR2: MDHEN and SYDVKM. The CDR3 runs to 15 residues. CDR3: CASSLDVSSYNEQFF. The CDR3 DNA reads TGTGCCAGCAGTCTAGACGTTAGCTCCTACAATGAGCAGTTCTTC.

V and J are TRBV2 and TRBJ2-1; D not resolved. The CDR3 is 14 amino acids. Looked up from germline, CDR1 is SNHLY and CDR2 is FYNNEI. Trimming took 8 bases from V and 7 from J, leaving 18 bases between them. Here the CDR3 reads CASQLDILGNEQFF. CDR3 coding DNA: TGTGCCAGCCAACTTGACATCCTCGGGAATGAGCAGTTCTTC.

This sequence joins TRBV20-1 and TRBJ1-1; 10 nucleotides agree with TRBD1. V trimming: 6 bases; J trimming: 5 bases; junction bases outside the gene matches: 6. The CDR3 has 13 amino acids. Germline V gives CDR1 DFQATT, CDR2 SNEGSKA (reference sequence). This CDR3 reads CSAPRQGATEAFF. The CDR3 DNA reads TGCAGTGCCCCTCGACAGGGGGCAACTGAAGCTTTCTTT.

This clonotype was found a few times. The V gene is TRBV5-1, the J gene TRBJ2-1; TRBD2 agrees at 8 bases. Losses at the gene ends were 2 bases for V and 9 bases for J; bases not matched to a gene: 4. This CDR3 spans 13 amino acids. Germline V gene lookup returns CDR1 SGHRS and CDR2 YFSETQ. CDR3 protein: CASSFGREAEQFF. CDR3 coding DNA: TGCGCCAGCAGCTTTGGGCGGGAGGCTGAGCAGTTCTTC.

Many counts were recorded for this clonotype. The CDR3 nucleotides are TGTGCCAGCAGTTGGGGGGGGAACACTGAAGCTTTCTTT. Translating gives CASSWGGNTEAFF. This chain joins TRBV12-3 or TRBV12-4 and TRBJ1-1; TRBD1 is a possible D gene (5 bases). The CDR3 has 13 amino acids. The V gene lost 4 bases and the J gene lost 1 base, with 7 bases spanning the gap.

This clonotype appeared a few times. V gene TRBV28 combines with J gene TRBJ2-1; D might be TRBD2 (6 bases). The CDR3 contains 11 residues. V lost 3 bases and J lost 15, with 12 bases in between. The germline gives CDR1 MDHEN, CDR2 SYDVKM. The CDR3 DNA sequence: TGTGCCAGCAGTTTCTTTCGGGAGTTGTTCTTC. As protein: CASSFFRELFF.

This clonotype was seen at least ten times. For the CDR3, the DNA is TGCGCCAGCAGCCAAGTTCCCGGACAAACCTACGAGCAGTACTTC. As protein: CASSQVPGQTYEQYF. This sequence joins TRBV4-1 and TRBJ2-7; D possibly corresponds to TRBD1 (5 bases). This CDR3 has 15 residues. Trimming pared 1 base from V and 2 bases from J, leaving 12 bases between. Germline V CDR1 and CDR2: MGHRA, YSYEKL.

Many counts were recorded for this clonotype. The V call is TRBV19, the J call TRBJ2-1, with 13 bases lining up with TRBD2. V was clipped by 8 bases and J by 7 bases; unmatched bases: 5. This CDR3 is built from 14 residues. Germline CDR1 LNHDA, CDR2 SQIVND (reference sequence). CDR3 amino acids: CASGGLAGLNEQFF. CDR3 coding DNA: TGTGCCAGTGGGGGACTAGCGGGACTAAATGAGCAGTTCTTC.

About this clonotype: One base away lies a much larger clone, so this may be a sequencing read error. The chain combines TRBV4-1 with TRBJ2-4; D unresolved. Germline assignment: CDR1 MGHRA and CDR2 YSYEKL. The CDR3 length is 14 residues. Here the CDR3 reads CAISQRAHENIQYF. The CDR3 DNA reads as TGCGCCATCAGCCAACGGGCCCACGAGAACATTCAGTACTTC.

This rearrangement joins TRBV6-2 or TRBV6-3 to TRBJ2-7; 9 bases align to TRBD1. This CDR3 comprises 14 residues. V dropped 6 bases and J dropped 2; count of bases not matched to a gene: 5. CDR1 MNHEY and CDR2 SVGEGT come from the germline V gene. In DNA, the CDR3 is TGTGCCAGCAGACGGACAGGGGCTGCCTACGAGCAGTACTTC. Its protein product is CASRRTGAAYEQYF.

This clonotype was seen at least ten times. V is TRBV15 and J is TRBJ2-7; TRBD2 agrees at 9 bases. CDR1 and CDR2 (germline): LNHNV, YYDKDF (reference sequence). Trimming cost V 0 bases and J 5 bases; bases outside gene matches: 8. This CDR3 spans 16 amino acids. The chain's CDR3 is CATSRDDGLANHEQYF. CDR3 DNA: TGTGCCACCAGCAGAGATGACGGACTAGCGAACCACGAGCAGTACTTC.

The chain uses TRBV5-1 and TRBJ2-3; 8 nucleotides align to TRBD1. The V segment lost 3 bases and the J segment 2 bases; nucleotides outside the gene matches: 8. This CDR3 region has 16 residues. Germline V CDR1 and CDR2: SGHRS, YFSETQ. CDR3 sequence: CASSSSGTGVTDTQYF. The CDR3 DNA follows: TGCGCCAGCAGCTCCTCCGGGACAGGAGTCACAGATACGCAGTATTTT.

This CDR3 is CASSPREGMIKAFF. The CDR3 DNA sequence: TGTGCCAGCAGCCCTCGGGAGGGCATGATAAAAGCTTTCTTT. The chain is built from TRBV28 and TRBJ1-1; no definite D call. Between the trimmed V and J ends, which lost 6 bases and 9 bases, there was a span of 20 bases. The CDR3 has 14 residues. The germline gives CDR1 MDHEN, CDR2 SYDVKM.